This record looks at one T cell receptor beta chain sequence and its context. This sample's time point: patch test 3, about 24 weeks after DPC sensitization. Indicated treatment: therapeutic diphenylcyclopropenone sensitization with weekly scalp DPC. The data derive from a study of human T cells and chemical hapten exposure. In TCRdb, the RACE reads were re-called with MiXCR into one record per CDR3 protein. The sample lists approximately 90,000 distinct CDR3 sequences, 25% to 30% occurring once. Germline loops: CDR1 MDHEN, CDR2 SYDVKM. With V trimmed by 2 bases and J by 7 bases, 5 bases remained unmatched. The length of the CDR3 is 16 residues.

This TCR came from a man in his forties or fifties with alopecia areata. Some clones in this sample may be carry-over from other donors' samples. The specimen was whole blood, collected in connection with sensitization to the hapten diphenylcyclopropenone (DPC). This chain uses TRBV28 with TRBJ2-1; TRBD2 matches 13 bases. The DNA of the CDR3 is TGTGCCAGCAGTTTAAAGGGACTAGCGGGATGGAATGAGCAGTTCTTC. Translation gives CASSLKGLAGWNEQFF. The full variable domain, rest sourced from reference TRBV28 and TRBJ2-1, is DVKVTQSSRYLVKRTGEKVFLECVQDMDHENMFWYRQDPGLGLRLIYFSYDVKMKEKGDIPEGYSVSREKKERFSLILESASTNQTSMYLCASSLKGLAGWNEQFFGPGTRLTVL.